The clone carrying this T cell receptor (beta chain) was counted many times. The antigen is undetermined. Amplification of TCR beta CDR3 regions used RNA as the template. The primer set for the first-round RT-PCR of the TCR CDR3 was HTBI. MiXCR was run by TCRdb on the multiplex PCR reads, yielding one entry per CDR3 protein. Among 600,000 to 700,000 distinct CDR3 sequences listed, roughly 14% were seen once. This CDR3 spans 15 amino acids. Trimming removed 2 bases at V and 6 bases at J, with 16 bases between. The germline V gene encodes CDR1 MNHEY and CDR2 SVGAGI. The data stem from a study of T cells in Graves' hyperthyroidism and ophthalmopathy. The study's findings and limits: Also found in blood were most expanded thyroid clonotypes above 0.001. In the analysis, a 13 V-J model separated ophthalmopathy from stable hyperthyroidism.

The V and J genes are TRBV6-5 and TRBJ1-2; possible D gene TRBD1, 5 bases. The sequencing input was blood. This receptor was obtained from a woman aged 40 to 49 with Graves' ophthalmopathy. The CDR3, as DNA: TGTGCCAGCAGTTACCGGGCAGGGCTCAGTCATGGCTACACCTTC. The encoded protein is CASSYRAGLSHGYTF.